This T cell receptor beta chain was captured by sequencing in a study of beta chain features in type 1 diabetes. Study summary: Patients and healthy donors were similar in age, gender and cell yields.

This clone was found a few times. Deletions cut 7 bases from V and 0 bases from J, with 15 bases between. Germline-derived CDR1 and CDR2 are MNHNY and SVGAGI (reference sequence). The CDR3 contains 15 residues. Expressed TCRB transcripts got sequenced, as all isolated RNA was reverse transcribed. About 3.4 million reads on average were seen across naive, central memory and regulatory T cell samples. TCRdb's copy holds only in-frame clones and misses some; the assay was immunoSEQ multiplex PCR. The sample holds 200,000 to 250,000 clones; roughly 9.6% are singletons and the top ten take around 0.031%. The TCR comes from a woman aged 18-35 years in good health. The rearrangement links TRBV6-6 to TRBJ1-1; D perhaps matches TRBD1 (6 bases). The sequenced material came from naive CD4+ T cells from blood. CDR3 sequence: CASIPSQGLNTEAFF. CDR3 bases: TGTGCCAGCATCCCAAGCCAGGGGCTGAACACTGAAGCTTTCTTT.